The 14 T cell receptor beta chains below were found in one sample sequenced in a study of T cells in Graves' hyperthyroidism and ophthalmopathy. TCR beta CDR3 sequences were amplified from RNA transcripts. In the first-round RT-PCR of the TCR CDR3, the HTBI primer set was used. TCRdb reanalysed the multiplex PCR reads using MiXCR and keeps one entry per CDR3 protein. The table records some 460,000 distinct CDR3 sequences, about 15% of them present only once. The source material was blood. Every receptor here comes from a woman between 18 and 29 years old with Graves' hyperthyroidism.

This clonotype was recorded at least ten times. V is TRBV27 and J is TRBJ1-2; D remains unclear. Trimming removed 5 bases from V and 2 bases from J, with 18 bases in between. CDR1 and CDR2 (germline): MNHEY, SMNVEV (reference sequence). The CDR3 sequence is 16 residues long. CDR3 in amino acids: CASSPSDGYVNYGYTF. For the CDR3, the DNA is TGTGCCAGCAGTCCCTCCGACGGCTACGTAAACTATGGCTACACCTTC.

This clonotype has at least ten counts. The chain employs TRBV12-3 or TRBV12-4 and TRBJ2-5; 11 bases match TRBD1. Germline trimming cut 5 bases from V and 5 bases from J; bases unmatched to any gene: 4. The CDR3 is 14 amino acids. The CDR3 loop reads CASSPRDRGETQYF. DNA of the CDR3: TGTGCCAGCAGTCCTAGGGACAGGGGGGAGACCCAGTACTTC.

This chain links TRBV20-1 with TRBJ2-7; D possibly corresponds to TRBD2 (5 bases). The CDR3 is made up of 14 amino acids. The germline V gene has CDR1 DFQATT and CDR2 SNEGSKA (reference sequence). Trimming took off 5 bases at V and 4 bases at J, with 18 bases between the two ends. The CDR3 loop reads CSASAGRVGYEQYF. The CDR3 region has the DNA TGCAGTGCTTCCGCGGGTCGGGTGGGTTACGAGCAGTACTTC.

This clonotype was seen many times. The chain couples TRBV3-1 to TRBJ1-2; the D is unclear. The ends were cut back, 4 bases at V and 0 bases at J, with 9 bases in the middle. Germline V gene data show CDR1 as LGHDT and CDR2 as YNNKEL (reference sequence). There are 14 residues in the CDR3. The CDR3: CASSLTGPNYGYTF. CDR3 nucleotide sequence: TGTGCCAGCAGCCTAACGGGTCCTAACTATGGCTACACCTTC.

This clonotype was found a few times. The CDR3 nucleotides read TGCGCCAGCAGCCAAAGATACCGGGACAGCAGCTCCTACGAGCAGTACTTC. Its protein is CASSQRYRDSSSYEQYF. The gene calls are TRBV4-1 and TRBJ2-7, with TRBD1 matching over 7 bases. The J segment lost 0 bases and the V segment lost 2 bases, leaving 10 bases of the junction unmatched. Germline loops: CDR1 MGHRA, CDR2 YSYEKL. The CDR3 totals 17 residues.

This clonotype showed up many times. The chain is built from TRBV11-3 and TRBJ2-1; 10 bases are shared with TRBD2. Germline V gene sequence: CDR1 SGHNT, CDR2 YENEEA. This CDR3 spans 16 amino acids. V trimming: 2 bases; J trimming: 10 bases; junction bases outside the gene matches: 11. This CDR3 is CASSLNPLIAGGEQFF. The CDR3 bases are TGTGCCAGCAGCTTAAACCCCTTAATAGCGGGGGGCGAGCAGTTCTTC.

This clonotype was picked up one time. The V and J genes are TRBV5-6 and TRBJ1-3; unclear D gene. The CDR3 is 15 amino acids. Between the trimmed V and J ends, which lost 6 bases and 0 bases, there was a span of 13 bases. Germline V gene lookup returns CDR1 SGHDT and CDR2 YYEEEE. The CDR3 loop reads CASTSRGCSGNTIYF. CDR3 nucleotide sequence: TGTGCCAGCACTTCTCGTGGGTGCTCTGGAAACACCATATATTTT.

This clonotype appeared many times. The chain combines TRBV12-3 or TRBV12-4 with TRBJ2-3, with 15 bases lining up with TRBD2. CDR3 length equals 16 residues. V shed 6 bases, J shed 5 bases, and the junction held 6 bases outside the gene matches. CDR3 nucleotides: TGTGCCAGCAGCCCCGGACTAGCGGGAGGGAAAGATACGCAGTATTTT. Its protein product is CASSPGLAGGKDTQYF.

In the case of this clonotype: A much larger clone differs by one base, so this may be a read error. This chain connects TRBV5-4 to TRBJ1-1; tentative D call: TRBD1 (5 bases). Germline V lookup: CDR1 SGHNT, CDR2 YYREEE (reference sequence). The V end lost 0 bases, the J end lost 10 bases, and 13 bases lay between the germline ends. This CDR3 has 13 residues. The CDR3 nucleotides are TGTGCCAGCAGCTTGGTCGACAGTCGTAGAGCTTTCTTT. Its translation is CASSLVDSRRAFF.

Concerning this clonotype: Germline is not matched at one junction end, which may reflect a read error. This chain links TRBV2 with TRBJ1-2; 9 bases are shared with TRBD1. Germline lookup yields CDR1 SNHLY and CDR2 FYNNEI. The CDR3 has 15 amino acids. CDR3 nucleotides: TGCGCCAGCAGTCGACCAGGGACAGGGAACTATGGCTACACCTTC. Its translation is CASSRPGTGNYGYTF.

V is TRBV11-1 and J is TRBJ2-5; D may be TRBD2 (5 bases). Germline V gene data show CDR1 as SGHAT and CDR2 as FQDESV (reference sequence). The CDR3 has 14 residues. V gave up 4 bases and J gave up 2 bases, with 11 bases separating them. This chain's CDR3 is CASSSRRGQETQYF. The CDR3 nucleotides are TGTGCCAGCAGCTCACGTCGGGGTCAAGAGACCCAGTACTTC.

This clonotype was observed at least ten times. The chain carries TRBV7-2 and TRBJ2-7, with a tentative D call TRBD1 (5 bases). The CDR3 has 13 residues. CDR1 is SGHTA and CDR2 is FQGNSA in the germline V gene. Trimming removed 2 bases at V and 6 bases at J, with 11 bases between. The CDR3 region is CASSLSRALEQYF. The CDR3 nucleotides are TGTGCCAGCAGCTTAAGCAGGGCCCTCGAGCAGTACTTC.

V usage is TRBV28 and J usage is TRBJ2-5; possible D gene TRBD2, 7 bases. This CDR3 is 14 amino acids long. Germline values: CDR1 MDHEN, CDR2 SYDVKM. Trimming removed 5 bases at V and 8 bases at J, with 18 bases between. The CDR3 DNA follows: TGTGCCAGCAGTCGAGGGGGGGGTCAGAGAACCCAGTACTTC. Its translation is CASSRGGGQRTQYF.

This clonotype was seen only a few times. The chain has TRBV20-1 and TRBJ1-6; the D gene is possibly TRBD1 (6 bases). The CDR3 runs 18 residues. Germline loops: CDR1 DFQATT, CDR2 SNEGSKA (reference sequence). Trimming shortened V by 2 bases and J by 0 bases, and 17 bases separated the two germline ends. The CDR3 sequence: CSARRQVFGSSYNSPLHF. The CDR3 region has the DNA TGCAGTGCTAGACGACAGGTTTTTGGGAGCTCCTATAATTCACCCCTCCACTTT.